These 3 T cell receptor beta chains were sequenced from one sample in a study of Graves' ophthalmopathy and Graves' hyperthyroidism. RNA transcripts served as template for amplifying TCR beta CDR3 sequences. The workflow started with a first-round RT-PCR run with HTBI primers and then moved on to a second-round multiplex PCR. MiXCR, run by TCRdb on the multiplex PCR reads, gives a single entry per CDR3 protein. The data show about 700,000 distinct CDR3 sequences, with approximately 40% seen just once and 35% to 55% held by the top ten. Sequenced material: peripheral blood. The receptor source for this set is an adult man with Graves' ophthalmopathy.

This clonotype showed up just once. This is likely a read error, given that the CDR3 carries no conserved phenylalanine or tryptophan at its end. No DNA is shown, since the ends of the CDR3 on it are uncertain; the CDR3 is the one TCRdb lists. J is TRBJ2-6 and V is TRBV7-9; TRBD2 is the table's D call and was not checked against the DNA. The length of the CDR3 is 9 amino acids, counting both ends. In germline, CDR1 is SEHNR, CDR2 FQNEAQ (reference sequence). The CDR3 reads CASMTRGGT.

This sequence joins TRBV5-6 and TRBJ2-5; D might be TRBD2 (6 bases). Looked up from germline, CDR1 is SGHDT and CDR2 is YYEEEE. This CDR3 comprises 14 residues. V dropped 2 bases and J dropped 0 bases, with 8 bases sitting between them. Here the CDR3 DNA reads TGTGCCAGCAGCTTCCGGGGGTACCAAGAGACCCAGTACTTC. Translated: CASSFRGYQETQYF.

This chain's CDR3 is CASSLDLRRSYNEQFF. CDR3 bases: TGTGCCAGCAGCTTAGATCTTCGGAGGAGCTACAATGAGCAGTTCTTC. The gene calls are TRBV7-9 and TRBJ2-7; possibly TRBD2 for D (5 bases). Near its end, the DNA agrees better with TRBJ2-1, so the J call may be wrong. Germline V CDR1 and CDR2: SEHNR, FQNEAQ (reference sequence). This CDR3 spans 16 amino acids.